Listed here is a single TCR beta chain. The sample holds other DNA sequences that translate to the same CDR3. Original methodology: ImmunoSEQ output lacked quality scores and full-length reads, limiting matched filtering. Data came from immunoSEQ multiplex PCR; TCRdb stores just in-frame clones and leaves some out. The V and J calls and the clone size are those of that table, but D and trimming were determined from the DNA. The top ten hold around 2% of the sample, which has 600,000 to 700,000 clones, more than 70% seen once. The data were taken from a study of shared clonotypes between healthy human individuals. Donors included only healthy HIV-negative adults lacking recent acute infections or vaccinations. V gave up 3 bases and J gave up 0 bases, with 9 bases separating them. There are 14 residues in the CDR3. The germline CDR1 and CDR2 sequences are SGHRS and YFSETQ.

The specimen was memory CD4+ T cells sorted from blood. The subset here: CD45RA-negative fraction. The chain couples TRBV5-1 to TRBJ1-1; weak D call: TRBD1 (6 bases). The receptor was derived from a woman aged 30 to 39 in good health. This CDR3 reads CASSSGQMNTEAFF. The DNA for the CDR3 is TGCGCCAGCAGCTCTGGACAGATGAACACTGAAGCTTTCTTT.